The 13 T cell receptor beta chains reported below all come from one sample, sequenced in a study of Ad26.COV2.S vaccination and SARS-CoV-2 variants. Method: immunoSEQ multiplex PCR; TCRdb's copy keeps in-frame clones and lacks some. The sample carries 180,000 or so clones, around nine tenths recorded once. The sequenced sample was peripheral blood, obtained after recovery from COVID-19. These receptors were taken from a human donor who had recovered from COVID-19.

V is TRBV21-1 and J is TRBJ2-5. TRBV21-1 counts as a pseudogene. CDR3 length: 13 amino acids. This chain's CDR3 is CAPNGGFLRTQYF. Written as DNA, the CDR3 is TGTGCCCCCAATGGGGGATTTCTGAGGACCCAGTACTTC.

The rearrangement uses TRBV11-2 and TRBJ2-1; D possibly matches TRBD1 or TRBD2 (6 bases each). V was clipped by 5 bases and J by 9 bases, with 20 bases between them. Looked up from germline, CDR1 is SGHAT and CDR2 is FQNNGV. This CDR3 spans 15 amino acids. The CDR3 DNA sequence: TGTGCCAGCAGCCTTGGGACTCCAGGGGTGGGTGAGCAGTTCTTC. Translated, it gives CASSLGTPGVGEQFF.

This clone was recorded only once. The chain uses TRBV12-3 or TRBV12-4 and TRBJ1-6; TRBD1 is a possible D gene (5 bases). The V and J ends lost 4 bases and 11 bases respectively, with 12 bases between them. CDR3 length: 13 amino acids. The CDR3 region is CASSSGSGPPLHF. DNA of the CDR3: TGTGCCAGCAGTTCAGGGTCTGGTCCACCCCTCCACTTT.

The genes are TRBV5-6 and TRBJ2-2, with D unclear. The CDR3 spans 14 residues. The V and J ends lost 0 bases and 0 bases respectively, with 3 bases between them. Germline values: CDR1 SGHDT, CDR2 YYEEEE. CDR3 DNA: TGTGCCAGCAGCTTGGTGGCGAACACCGGGGAGCTGTTTTTT. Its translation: CASSLVANTGELFF.

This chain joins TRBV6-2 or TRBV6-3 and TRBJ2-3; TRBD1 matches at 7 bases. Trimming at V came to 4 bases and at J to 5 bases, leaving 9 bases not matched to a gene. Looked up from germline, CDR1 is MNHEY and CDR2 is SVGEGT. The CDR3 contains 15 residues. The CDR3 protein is CASSWRRGREDTQYF. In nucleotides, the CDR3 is TGTGCCAGCAGTTGGCGAAGGGGGCGCGAAGATACGCAGTATTTT.

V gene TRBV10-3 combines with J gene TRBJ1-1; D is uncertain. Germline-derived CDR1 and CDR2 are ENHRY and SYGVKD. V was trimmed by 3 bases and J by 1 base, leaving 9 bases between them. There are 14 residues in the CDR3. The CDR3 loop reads CAISDYRENTEAFF. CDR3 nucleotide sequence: TGTGCCATCAGTGACTACCGGGAGAACACTGAAGCTTTCTTT.

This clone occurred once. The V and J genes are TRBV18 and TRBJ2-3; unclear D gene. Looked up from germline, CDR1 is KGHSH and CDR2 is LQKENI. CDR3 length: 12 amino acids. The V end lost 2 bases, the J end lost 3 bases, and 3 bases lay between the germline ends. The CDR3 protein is CASSPETDTQYF. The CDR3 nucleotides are TGTGCCAGCTCACCAGAAACAGATACGCAGTATTTT.

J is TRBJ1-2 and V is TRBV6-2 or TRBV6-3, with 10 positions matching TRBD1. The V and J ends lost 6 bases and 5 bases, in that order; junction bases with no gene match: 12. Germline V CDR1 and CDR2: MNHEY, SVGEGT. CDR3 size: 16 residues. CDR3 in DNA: TGTGCCAGCAGCCCTTCGACAGGGGGCGTAGGTTATGGCTACACCTTC. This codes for CASSPSTGGVGYGYTF.

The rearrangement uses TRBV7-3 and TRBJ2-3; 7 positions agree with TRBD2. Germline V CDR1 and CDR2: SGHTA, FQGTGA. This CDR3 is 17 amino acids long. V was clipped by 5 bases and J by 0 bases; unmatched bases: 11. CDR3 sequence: CASSPGGSLTSTDTQYF. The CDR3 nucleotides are TGTGCCAGCAGCCCCGGGGGGTCGTTAACTAGCACAGATACGCAGTATTTT.

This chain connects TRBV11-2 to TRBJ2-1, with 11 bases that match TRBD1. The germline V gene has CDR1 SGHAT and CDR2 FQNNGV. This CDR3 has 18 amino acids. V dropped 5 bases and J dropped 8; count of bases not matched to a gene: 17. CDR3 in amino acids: CASSRPGQGGSGVYEQFF. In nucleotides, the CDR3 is TGTGCCAGCAGCCGCCCGGGACAGGGGGGTTCTGGGGTCTATGAGCAGTTCTTC. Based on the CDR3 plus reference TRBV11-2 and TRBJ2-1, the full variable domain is EAGVAQSPRYKIIEKRQSVAFWCNPISGHATLYWYQQILGQGPKLLIQFQNNGVVDDSQLPKDRFSAERLKGVDSTLKIQPAKLEDSAVYLCASSRPGQGGSGVYEQFFGPGTRLTVL.

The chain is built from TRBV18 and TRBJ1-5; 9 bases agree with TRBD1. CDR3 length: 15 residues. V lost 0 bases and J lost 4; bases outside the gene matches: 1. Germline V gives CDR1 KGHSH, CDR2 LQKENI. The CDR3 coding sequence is TGTGCCAGCTCACCACCGGGACAGGGTAATCAGCCCCAGCATTTT. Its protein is CASSPPGQGNQPQHF.

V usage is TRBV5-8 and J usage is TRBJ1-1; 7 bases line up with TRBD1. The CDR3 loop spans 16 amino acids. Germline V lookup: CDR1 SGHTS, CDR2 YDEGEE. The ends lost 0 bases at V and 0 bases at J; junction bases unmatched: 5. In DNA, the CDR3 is TGTGCCAGCAGCTTGGGAACAGGGACAGTGAACACTGAAGCTTTCTTT. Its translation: CASSLGTGTVNTEAFF.

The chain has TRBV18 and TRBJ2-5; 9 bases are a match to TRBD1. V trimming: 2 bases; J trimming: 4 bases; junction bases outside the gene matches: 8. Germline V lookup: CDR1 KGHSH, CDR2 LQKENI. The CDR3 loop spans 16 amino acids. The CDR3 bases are TGTGCCAGCTCACCAACGGGGGACAGGGTACGAGAGACCCAGTACTTC. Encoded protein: CASSPTGDRVRETQYF.